In its sample, the clone carrying this T cell receptor (beta chain) was seen many times. The antigen remains unidentified. V gave up 3 bases and J gave up 0 bases; unmatched junction bases: 7. CDR1 is SNHLY, CDR2 FYNNEI, per germline. The CDR3 covers 18 residues. TCR cDNA, made by 5'RACE template switching, carried an added universal primer site and UMIs. One entry per CDR3 protein, called by TCRdb with MiXCR from the 5' RACE reads. The sample records approximately 300,000 distinct CDR3 sequences, about 11% being singletons. The source of the sample is a study of T cells after yellow fever vaccination. General study results and limits: A weaker secondary response peaked on day 5, the primary on day 15. A small share of clonotypes appeared in both CD4 and CD8 compartments. Boosting was followed by the reappearance of most primary-vaccination clones (96% CD4, more than 70% CD8).

This receptor was taken from a man in his late teens or twenties who received the YFV17D yellow fever vaccine. Specimen: CD4+ T cells sorted from PBMCs, collected 45 days after the yellow fever booster vaccination. The rearrangement uses TRBV2 and TRBJ2-4; 11 bases agree with TRBD2. The CDR3 region has the DNA TGTGCCAGCAGTGATTTGGGACTAGCGGCTAGAGCCAAAAACATTCAGTACTTC. The encoded protein is CASSDLGLAARAKNIQYF.